This T cell receptor beta chain was sequenced during a study of CD8+ T cells in alopecia areata. Per germline, CDR1 MNHEY and CDR2 SMNVEV (reference sequence). V trimming: 4 bases; J trimming: 13 bases; junction bases outside the gene matches: 12. CDR3 length: 13 amino acids. RNA was extracted and reverse transcribed into cDNA as the sequencing template. Profiled with immunoSEQ multiplex PCR; TCRdb holds only in-frame clones, not every one. The sample contains about 180,000 clones, almost 65% of which appear only once. The genes are TRBV27 and TRBJ1-2; 7 bases fit TRBD1. The receptor was isolated from a human donor with alopecia areata. This sample comprised CD4+ T cells sorted from blood, obtained at week 0. Written as DNA, the CDR3 is TGTGCCAGCAGTTCCCTACAGGGGACTGACTCCACCTTC. The encoded protein is CASSSLQGTDSTF.